A single sample gave rise to the 16 T cell receptor beta chains below, sequenced in a study of T cells after yellow fever vaccination. From the 5' RACE reads, TCRdb called clonotypes with MiXCR, one entry per CDR3 protein. The sample has 400,000 or so distinct CDR3 sequences, about 9.9% seen once. The sequencing here drew on PBMCs, taken on the day of the first yellow fever vaccination. These receptors came from a man aged 18 to 29 who received the YFV17D yellow fever vaccine.

The chain links TRBV12-3 or TRBV12-4 to TRBJ2-7; 10 bases fit TRBD1. Losses at the gene ends were 5 bases for V and 6 bases for J; bases not matched to a gene: 10. The length of the CDR3 is 15 residues. CDR3 nucleotides: TGTGCCAGCAGTGGGGGACGGGACAGGGGTTTCGAGCAGTACTTC. It encodes CASSGGRDRGFEQYF.

This clonotype was counted between two and nine times. V and J are TRBV4-2 and TRBJ2-2, with a tentative D call TRBD2 (6 bases). Germline CDR1 LGHNA, CDR2 YNFKEQ. V dropped 5 bases and J dropped 2 bases, with 18 bases sitting between them. The CDR3 sequence is 17 residues long. The CDR3 sequence is CASSARRRGGNTGELFF. CDR3 nucleotides: TGTGCCAGCAGCGCCCGCAGGCGGGGCGGTAACACCGGGGAGCTGTTTTTT.

Comments on this clonotype: One end of the junction is discordant with germline, which a read error may explain. V usage is TRBV7-7 and J usage is TRBJ2-3; 10 nucleotides line up with TRBD2. The germline CDR1 and CDR2 sequences are SSHAT and FNYEAQ (reference sequence). The CDR3 is 18 residues long. The DNA for the CDR3 is TGTGCTAGCAGCTTACGGAGAGCTAGCGGGGGTCCCGCAGATACGCAGTATTTT. Its translation is CASSLRRASGGPADTQYF. The full variable domain, rest sourced from reference TRBV7-7 and TRBJ2-3, is GAGVSQSPRYKVTKRGQDVTLRCDPISSHATLYWYQQALGQGPEFLTYFNYEAQPDKSGLPSDRFSAERPEGSISTLTIQRTEQRDSAMYRCASSLRRASGGPADTQYFGPGTRLTVL.

V gene TRBV4-1 combines with J gene TRBJ2-7; no clear D gene. The CDR3 length is 15 residues. V dropped 1 base and J dropped 0 bases, with 10 bases sitting between them. The germline V gene encodes CDR1 MGHRA and CDR2 YSYEKL. CDR3 in amino acids: CASSQVLRSSYEQYF. CDR3 sequence (DNA): TGCGCCAGCAGCCAAGTTTTGCGATCCTCCTACGAGCAGTACTTC.

CDR3 bases: TGTGCCACCAGCAGAGAGACCGGGGGGACCGTCTACAATGAGCAGTTCTTC. Translated: CATSRETGGTVYNEQFF. The rearrangement links TRBV15 to TRBJ2-1; 7 bases match TRBD2. This CDR3 has 17 amino acids. Losses at the gene ends were 0 bases for V and 3 bases for J; bases not matched to a gene: 8. Per the germline V gene, CDR1 is LNHNV and CDR2 is YYDKDF (reference sequence).

This clonotype was recorded a few times. The chain recombines TRBV5-1 with TRBJ2-1, with D hard to call. Germline CDR1 SGHRS, CDR2 YFSETQ. The CDR3 contains 14 residues. V was pared by 4 bases and J by 0 bases, with 8 bases between. CDR3 coding DNA: TGCGCCAGCAGCCGATGGAGCTCCTACAATGAGCAGTTCTTC. It is translated as CASSRWSSYNEQFF.

CDR3: CASSATSGGADTQYF. The CDR3, as DNA: TGTGCCAGTAGTGCGACTAGCGGGGGGGCGGATACGCAGTATTTT. This chain joins TRBV19 and TRBJ2-3; 14 nucleotides line up with TRBD2. Germline assignment: CDR1 LNHDA and CDR2 SQIVND (reference sequence). The CDR3 runs 15 residues. Trimming at V came to 5 bases and at J to 6 bases, leaving 4 bases not matched to a gene.

This clonotype showed up many times. This chain uses TRBV12-3 or TRBV12-4 with TRBJ1-4; D remains unclear. The CDR3 length is 11 residues. Trimming cost V 6 bases and J 7 bases, with 6 bases left between them. CDR3 in amino acids: CASRLGEKLFF. The CDR3 DNA reads as TGTGCCAGCAGACTCGGTGAAAAACTGTTTTTT.

The V gene is TRBV11-1, the J gene TRBJ2-7, with TRBD1 matching 7 bases. Trimming took 1 base from V and 2 from J; bases not matched to a gene: 20. This CDR3 comprises 20 residues. CDR1 and CDR2 from the germline V gene are SGHAT and FQDESV (reference sequence). In nucleotides, the CDR3 is TGTGCCAGCAGCTTAGGAGGGGGCGAATTTCTCCTCTATCTTGCCTACGAGCAGTACTTC. This sequence encodes CASSLGGGEFLLYLAYEQYF.

This clonotype was seen only a few times. The chain is built from TRBV6-2 or TRBV6-3 and TRBJ1-1; no firm D call. Germline-derived CDR1 and CDR2 are MNHEY and SVGEGT. Trimming shortened V by 7 bases and J by 2 bases, and 11 bases separated the two germline ends. The CDR3 is made up of 13 amino acids. The CDR3 DNA sequence: TGTGCCAGCACCGGACTGAGAAACACTGAAGCTTTCTTT. Encoded protein: CASTGLRNTEAFF.

The V gene is TRBV6-1, the J gene TRBJ1-1, with D uncertain. There are 10 residues in the CDR3. The germline V gene has CDR1 MNHNS and CDR2 SASEGT. V lost 6 bases to trimming and J lost 5 bases, with 4 bases between them. CDR3 sequence: CASRWTEAFF. The CDR3 nucleotides are TGTGCCAGCAGGTGGACTGAAGCTTTCTTT.

The chain joins TRBV12-3 or TRBV12-4 to TRBJ1-5, with 7 bases aligning to TRBD1. The V gene end was trimmed by 5 bases and the J gene end by 5 bases; junction bases not matched to a gene: 12. The CDR3 runs 16 residues. The CDR3, as DNA: TGTGCCAGCAGTCCCTTCCCGGACAGGCGGCATCAGCCCCAGCATTTT. The encoded protein is CASSPFPDRRHQPQHF.

The chain carries TRBV5-1 and TRBJ2-5; possible D gene TRBD1, 6 bases. From germline, CDR1 is SGHRS and CDR2 YFSETQ. V lost 3 bases and J lost 3, with 12 bases in between. The CDR3 runs 14 residues. CDR3 in amino acids: CASSWGPGEETQYF. CDR3 DNA sequence: TGCGCCAGCAGCTGGGGGCCAGGGGAAGAGACCCAGTACTTC.

The rearrangement uses TRBV7-9 and TRBJ2-1; maybe TRBD1 (5 bases). Trimming removed 5 bases at V and 13 bases at J, with 24 bases between. Germline CDR1 SEHNR, CDR2 FQNEAQ (reference sequence). CDR3 length equals 15 residues. CDR3: CASSPKGWRPCPQFF. CDR3 sequence (DNA): TGTGCCAGCAGCCCCAAGGGGTGGCGGCCATGCCCCCAGTTCTTC.

The chain uses TRBV6-2 or TRBV6-3 and TRBJ2-5; 7 bases match TRBD1. The junction had 7 bases not matched to a gene; V was cut back by 6 bases and J by 0 bases. Germline loops: CDR1 MNHEY, CDR2 SVGEGT. CDR3 size: 15 residues. CDR3 amino acids: CASSLDRRYQETQYF. CDR3 sequence (DNA): TGTGCCAGCAGCTTGGACAGGCGCTACCAAGAGACCCAGTACTTC.

The genes are TRBV5-1 and TRBJ2-2; D call uncertain. Germline V gene lookup returns CDR1 SGHRS and CDR2 YFSETQ. The CDR3 is 17 amino acids. Trimming took off 0 bases at V and 2 bases at J, with 14 bases between the two ends. CDR3 bases: TGCGCCAGCAGCTTGGGGGCCCGTACTGGCAACACCGGGGAGCTGTTTTTT. Translating gives CASSLGARTGNTGELFF.